These 14 T cell receptor beta chains came from one sample sequenced in a study of blood T cells in healthy people across ages. Through a sample-barcoded 5' primer and a J-beta primer mix, a second PCR was run for about 6 to 11 cycles. TCRdb called the 5' RACE reads again in MiXCR, with one record for every CDR3 protein. The sample carries 1,300,000 or so distinct CDR3 sequences, approximately 59% recorded once. The material sequenced was blood. The receptors were gathered from a man between 18 and 35 years old in good health.

The chain combines TRBV7-2 with TRBJ2-3; either TRBD1 or TRBD2 may supply D (5 bases each). Deletions cut 7 bases from V and 2 bases from J, with 13 bases between. Germline-derived CDR1 and CDR2 are SGHTA and FQGNSA. The CDR3 runs to 14 residues. This chain's CDR3 is CASKGDGTTDTQYF. The CDR3 region has the DNA TGTGCCAGCAAAGGGGATGGGACCACAGATACGCAGTATTTT.

The rearrangement joins TRBV4-3 to TRBJ2-3; D is unclear. Trimming shortened V by 4 bases and J by 0 bases, and 11 bases separated the two germline ends. CDR1 is LGHNA and CDR2 is YSLEER in the germline V gene. The CDR3 loop spans 15 amino acids. CDR3 residues: CASSRDKSSTDTQYF. In DNA, the CDR3 is TGCGCCAGCAGCCGAGACAAGTCTAGCACAGATACGCAGTATTTT.

This clonotype was detected only a few times. V and J are TRBV2 and TRBJ2-6; D is undetermined. V lost 4 bases and J 0 bases, leaving 16 bases between the germline ends. The germline V gene has CDR1 SNHLY and CDR2 FYNNEI. The CDR3 has 18 amino acids. The CDR3 coding sequence is TGTGCCAGCAGTGCAAAAGGTCCCCTTTACTCTGGGGCCAACGTCCTGACTTTC. This encodes CASSAKGPLYSGANVLTF.

This clonotype was detected only a few times. This sequence joins TRBV7-9 and TRBJ2-2; no definite D call. Germline CDR1 and CDR2: SEHNR and FQNEAQ (reference sequence). The length of the CDR3 is 14 residues. Trimming took off 1 base at V and 5 bases at J, with 8 bases between the two ends. CDR3 nucleotide sequence: TGTGCCAGCAGCTTAGAAGGGTGGACCGGGGAGCTGTTTTTT. It encodes CASSLEGWTGELFF. The full variable domain, in which reference TRBV7-9 and TRBJ2-2 provide the parts outside the CDR3, is DTGVSQNPRHKITKRGQNVTFRCDPISEHNRLYWYRQTLGQGPEFLTYFQNEAQLEKSRLLSDRFSAERPKGSFSTLEIQRTEQGDSAMYLCASSLEGWTGELFFGEGSRLTVL.

The chain links TRBV4-1 to TRBJ1-1, with D hard to call. The CDR3 is made up of 15 amino acids. CDR1 and CDR2 (germline): MGHRA, YSYEKL. V dropped 0 bases and J dropped 1 base, with 9 bases sitting between them. Written as DNA, the CDR3 is TGCGCCAGCAGCCAAGATCCTACGGCGAACACTGAAGCTTTCTTT. It encodes CASSQDPTANTEAFF.

This clonotype was observed a handful of times. The CDR3 loop reads CSVEESTSGKSTETQYF. The CDR3, as DNA: TGCAGCGTTGAAGAAAGTACTAGCGGGAAATCCACAGAGACCCAGTACTTC. The chain links TRBV29-1 to TRBJ2-5; 10 bases agree with TRBD2. V gave up 0 bases and J gave up 4 bases; unmatched junction bases: 11. Germline V gives CDR1 SQVTM, CDR2 ANQGSEA. This CDR3 contains 17 residues.

This chain uses TRBV20-1 with TRBJ2-4, with D possibly TRBD2 on 5 matching bases. In germline, CDR1 is DFQATT, CDR2 SNEGSKA (reference sequence). V was pared by 3 bases and J by 5 bases, with 29 bases between. This CDR3 spans 19 amino acids. The CDR3: CSASATGVMVLKSQNIQYF. CDR3 coding DNA: TGCAGTGCTAGTGCAACCGGGGTTATGGTTCTCAAGTCGCAAAACATTCAGTACTTC.

This sequence joins TRBV30 and TRBJ2-7; 7 bases are a match to TRBD1. J was trimmed by 5 bases and V by 3 bases; bases with no gene match: 7. The CDR3 extends over 13 amino acids. Germline values: CDR1 GTSNPN, CDR2 SVGIG (reference sequence). CDR3 coding DNA: TGTGCCTGGAGGAGACAGGGTGTCAACGAGCAGTACTTC. Translated, it gives CAWRRQGVNEQYF.

The chain couples TRBV3-1 to TRBJ2-4; 7 nucleotides line up with TRBD1. The end of the DNA fits TRBJ2-7 better, so the J call may be wrong. Germline V gives CDR1 LGHDT, CDR2 YNNKEL (reference sequence). The CDR3 length is 13 residues. CDR3 sequence: CASSPPNRGEQYF. DNA for the CDR3: TGTGCCAGCAGCCCGCCGAACAGGGGCGAGCAGTACTTC.

The V and J genes are TRBV4-1 and TRBJ1-4; D may be TRBD1 (6 bases). V gave up 2 bases and J gave up 9 bases, with 16 bases separating them. Per germline, CDR1 MGHRA and CDR2 YSYEKL. This CDR3 spans 15 amino acids. The CDR3 bases are TGCGCCAGCAGCCAACCTCGGACAGACTCCAAAAAACTGTTTTTT. It specifies CASSQPRTDSKKLFF.

The chain has TRBV7-2 and TRBJ2-7, with D possibly matching TRBD1 (5 bases). With 4 bases removed from V and 3 bases from J, the gap between germline ends came to 10 bases. This CDR3 is built from 13 residues. CDR1 is SGHTA, CDR2 FQGNSA, per germline. This CDR3 reads CASSSLGVYEQYF. CDR3 nucleotide sequence: TGTGCCAGCAGCTCGCTAGGGGTCTACGAGCAGTACTTC.

This clonotype was observed a few times. This sequence joins TRBV2 and TRBJ2-1; 7 bases agree with TRBD2. Germline CDR1 reads SNHLY; CDR2 reads FYNNEI. The length of the CDR3 is 16 residues. The V segment lost 2 bases and the J segment 2 bases; nucleotides outside the gene matches: 6. CDR3 in DNA: TGTGCCAGCAGTGAATCGGGACTAAATACCTACAATGAGCAGTTCTTC. It encodes CASSESGLNTYNEQFF. Using reference TRBV2 and TRBJ2-1 for the parts outside the CDR3, the full variable domain is EPEVTQTPSHQVTQMGQEVILRCVPISNHLYFYWYRQILGQKVEFLVSFYNNEISEKSEIFDDQFSVERPDGSNFTLKIRSTKLEDSAMYFCASSESGLNTYNEQFFGPGTRLTVL.

The chain is built from TRBV25-1 and TRBJ2-2, with TRBD2 as a possible D gene (5 bases). V lost 4 bases and J 8 bases, leaving 8 bases between the germline ends. The germline CDR1 and CDR2 sequences are MGHDK and SYGVNS. This CDR3 has 12 amino acids. The CDR3 sequence: CASSVRAGELFF. For the CDR3, the DNA is TGTGCCAGCAGTGTGCGGGCTGGGGAGCTGTTTTTT.

A word on this clonotype: One end of the junction fails to match germline, which may point to a read error. The gene calls are TRBV7-8 and TRBJ2-3; 9 nucleotides match TRBD2. The CDR3 length is 16 residues. Per the germline V gene, CDR1 is SGHVS and CDR2 is FQNEAQ. The CDR3 coding sequence is TGTGCCAGTAGCTTATACGCGGGAGGGGGCACAGATACGCAGTATTTT. Its translation is CASSLYAGGGTDTQYF.